Presented here are 18 T cell receptor beta chains from one specimen sequenced in a study of post-analysis software for immune sequencing data. Study findings and constraints: Relative to controls, patients had 5 or 6 TRBV segments at higher frequency, with TRBV5-6, TRBV5-1 and TRBV20-1 among these.

Unique molecular identifiers tagged the TCR beta cDNA libraries. TCRdb reanalysed the PCR reads using MiXCR and keeps one entry per CDR3 protein. This table has hundreds of thousands of distinct CDR3 sequences, just under 30% appearing once. The antigens these receptors bind are not known. Sequenced input: blood. These receptors all stem from a girl aged 5 to 17 with multiple sclerosis.

This clonotype was found a few times. J is TRBJ2-5 and V is TRBV7-9; 14 bases align to TRBD2. There are 17 residues in the CDR3. V gave up 4 bases and J gave up 2 bases; unmatched junction bases: 6. CDR1 is SEHNR, CDR2 FQNEAQ, per germline (reference sequence). CDR3 coding DNA: TGTGCCAGCAGCTCCTCCGGGACTAGCGGGAGACAAGAGACCCAGTACTTC. This translates into CASSSSGTSGRQETQYF. Complete variable domain (other parts from reference TRBV7-9 and TRBJ2-5): DTGVSQNPRHKITKRGQNVTFRCDPISEHNRLYWYRQTLGQGPEFLTYFQNEAQLEKSRLLSDRFSAERPKGSFSTLEIQRTEQGDSAMYLCASSSSGTSGRQETQYFGPGTRLLVL.

Comment on this clonotype: One junction end does not reproduce the germline sequence, and a read error may be involved. The chain joins TRBV7-2 to TRBJ1-1; D possibly corresponds to TRBD1 (5 bases). CDR1 is SGHTA and CDR2 is FQGNSA in the germline V gene. The CDR3 contains 17 residues. The CDR3 loop reads CASSFLPGPIMNTEVFF. The CDR3 nucleotides read TGTGCCAGCAGCTTCCTCCCGGGGCCGATCATGAACACTGAAGTTTTCTTT.

This chain connects TRBV24-1 to TRBJ2-4, with 7 bases fitting TRBD1. In germline, CDR1 is KGHDR, CDR2 SFDVKD. The CDR3 has 19 residues. V shed 9 bases and J 0 bases; nucleotides not matched to a gene: 19. The CDR3 spells CATRTPGQRIKIAKNIQYF. DNA for the CDR3: TGTGCCACCCGAACACCGGGACAGAGGATCAAGATAGCCAAAAACATTCAGTACTTC.

This clonotype was found a few times. The genes are TRBV29-1 and TRBJ1-1, with D hard to call. The V and J ends lost 6 bases and 5 bases respectively, with 10 bases between them. CDR3 length equals 11 residues. Germline CDR1 SQVTM, CDR2 ANQGSEA. CDR3 nucleotide sequence: TGCAGCGTGCCGCGAGGAACTGAAGCTTTCTTT. Translation gives CSVPRGTEAFF.

The chain joins TRBV7-2 to TRBJ2-7, with a tentative D call TRBD2 (7 bases). V was cut by 4 bases and J by 7 bases, with 14 bases left in between. This CDR3 spans 13 amino acids. Germline V CDR1 and CDR2: SGHTA, FQGNSA. In nucleotides, the CDR3 is TGTGCCAGCAGCTCCTTGGGGGGGCGGGAGCAGTACTTC. Its translation: CASSSLGGREQYF.

This clonotype came up a few times. The chain recombines TRBV20-1 with TRBJ2-1; D might be TRBD2 (6 bases). Looked up from germline, CDR1 is DFQATT and CDR2 is SNEGSKA (reference sequence). The CDR3 is 11 amino acids. V gave up 3 bases and J gave up 9 bases, with 9 bases separating them. The CDR3 reads CSASWRGEQFF. The CDR3 DNA reads TGCAGTGCTAGTTGGCGGGGTGAGCAGTTCTTC.

This chain links TRBV7-8 with TRBJ1-2; D gene unclear. Germline CDR1 is SGHVS and CDR2 is FQNEAQ. This CDR3 spans 11 amino acids. Trimming pared 1 base from V and 8 bases from J, leaving 5 bases between. In DNA, the CDR3 is TGTGCCAGCAGCTTAGGGCCGGGCTACACCTTC. Amino acids: CASSLGPGYTF.

The V call is TRBV27, the J call TRBJ2-7; the match to TRBD1 covers 7 bases. The CDR3 covers 14 residues. The J segment lost 2 bases and the V segment lost 4 bases, leaving 5 bases of the junction unmatched. Germline V lookup: CDR1 MNHEY, CDR2 SMNVEV (reference sequence). The DNA of the CDR3 is TGTGCCAGCAGTTGGACAGGCGCGGCCTACGAGCAGTACTTC. The encoded protein is CASSWTGAAYEQYF.

This clonotype was observed a few times. This chain uses TRBV9 with TRBJ2-7, with 8 bases that match TRBD1. The V and J ends lost 4 bases and 6 bases, in that order; junction bases with no gene match: 9. Germline CDR1 and CDR2: SGDLS and YYNGEE. CDR3 length: 14 amino acids. DNA of the CDR3: TGTGCCAGCAGCCCTGGACAGGGAGATGGCGAGCAGTACTTC. As protein: CASSPGQGDGEQYF.

V and J are TRBV20-1 and TRBJ2-7; D perhaps matches TRBD1 (6 bases). This CDR3 region has 12 residues. V lost 5 bases, J lost 2 bases, and 10 bases lay in between. CDR1 is DFQATT, CDR2 SNEGSKA, per germline (reference sequence). Here the CDR3 reads CSAGDMPYEQYF. The CDR3 coding sequence is TGCAGTGCTGGGGACATGCCCTACGAGCAGTACTTC.

This clonotype has at least ten counts. This CDR3 is CATSSGRTQETQYF. DNA for the CDR3: TGTGCCACCTCTAGCGGGAGGACCCAAGAGACCCAGTACTTC. The J gene is TRBJ2-5, the V gene TRBV10-3, with 11 bases lining up with TRBD2. Germline V gene data show CDR1 as ENHRY and CDR2 as SYGVKD. The V and J ends lost 10 bases and 1 base, in that order; junction bases with no gene match: 5. The CDR3 has 14 residues.

This clonotype was observed a handful of times. The V gene is TRBV28, the J gene TRBJ2-5; D remains unclear. V was pared by 8 bases and J by 9 bases, with 16 bases between. The germline gives CDR1 MDHEN, CDR2 SYDVKM. The CDR3 consists of 12 residues. DNA for the CDR3: TGTGCCAGCTCCGGAAACGCAGCATCCCAGTACTTC. Its translation: CASSGNAASQYF.

There are a few counts of this clonotype. The gene calls are TRBV24-1 and TRBJ2-3; D unclear. Trimming removed 3 bases at V and 5 bases at J, with 11 bases between. This CDR3 spans 14 amino acids. Germline V gene data show CDR1 as KGHDR and CDR2 as SFDVKD. The CDR3 loop is CATSDVIGLDTQYF. CDR3 DNA sequence: TGTGCCACCAGTGATGTGATAGGGCTAGATACGCAGTATTTT.

This clonotype was recorded a few times. The gene calls are TRBV6-5 and TRBJ1-2; TRBD1 is a possible D gene (5 bases). V dropped 6 bases and J dropped 5 bases, with 13 bases sitting between them. The CDR3 has 13 residues. Germline-derived CDR1 and CDR2 are MNHEY and SVGAGI. This chain's CDR3 is CASRTTEIYGYTF. The CDR3 DNA is TGTGCCAGCAGAACGACAGAAATTTATGGCTACACCTTC.

This clonotype has a handful of counts. The CDR3 DNA reads as TGTGCCAGCAGTTACCGAGGGGGATTTGGGGCCAACGTCCTGACTTTC. Translated: CASSYRGGFGANVLTF. The rearrangement uses TRBV6-5 and TRBJ2-6; tentatively, D is TRBD1 (6 bases). The V gene's germline CDR1 is MNHEY and CDR2 SVGAGI. The CDR3 is 16 amino acids. V lost 2 bases, J lost 3 bases, and 11 bases lay in between.

The rearrangement links TRBV20-1 to TRBJ2-7; the match to TRBD1 covers 7 bases. The last part of the DNA fits TRBJ2-4 better; the J call may be wrong. CDR1 is DFQATT and CDR2 is SNEGSKA in the germline V gene (reference sequence). The CDR3 covers 15 residues. Written as DNA, the CDR3 is TGCAGTGCCACCGGGACAGTTCGGACCCAAAACATTCAGTACTTC. Translating it yields CSATGTVRTQNIQYF.

This chain connects TRBV29-1 to TRBJ2-1; perhaps TRBD1 as D (6 bases). With 4 bases removed from V and 2 bases from J, the gap between germline ends came to 9 bases. The CDR3 loop spans 13 amino acids. CDR1 is SQVTM, CDR2 ANQGSEA, per germline. The DNA for the CDR3 is TGCAGCGTTGCCCACAGGGCCTACAATGAGCAGTTCTTC. This codes for CSVAHRAYNEQFF.

V usage is TRBV20-1 and J usage is TRBJ2-1; no clear D. Germline V gene sequence: CDR1 DFQATT, CDR2 SNEGSKA (reference sequence). V was clipped by 2 bases and J by 13 bases, with 15 bases between them. The CDR3 runs 12 residues. The DNA of the CDR3 is TGCAGTGCTAGAACGGTTGCTCCGACCCAGTTCTTC. Protein sequence: CSARTVAPTQFF.